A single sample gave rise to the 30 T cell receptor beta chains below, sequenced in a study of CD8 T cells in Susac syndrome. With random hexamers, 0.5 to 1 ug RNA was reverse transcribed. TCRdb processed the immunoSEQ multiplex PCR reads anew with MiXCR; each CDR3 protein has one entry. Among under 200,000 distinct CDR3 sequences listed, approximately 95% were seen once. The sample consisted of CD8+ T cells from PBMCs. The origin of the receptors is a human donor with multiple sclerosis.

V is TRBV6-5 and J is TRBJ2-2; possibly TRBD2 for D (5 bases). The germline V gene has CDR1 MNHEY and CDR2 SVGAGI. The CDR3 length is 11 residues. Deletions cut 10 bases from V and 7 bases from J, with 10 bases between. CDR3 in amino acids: CATWTGGELFF. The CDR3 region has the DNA TGTGCCACCTGGACTGGCGGGGAGCTGTTTTTT.

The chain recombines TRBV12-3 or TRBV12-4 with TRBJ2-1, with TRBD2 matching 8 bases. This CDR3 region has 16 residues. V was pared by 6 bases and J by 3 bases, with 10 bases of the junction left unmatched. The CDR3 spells CASRKGVSGVYNEQFF. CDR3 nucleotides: TGTGCCAGCAGGAAAGGGGTTAGCGGGGTCTACAATGAGCAGTTCTTC.

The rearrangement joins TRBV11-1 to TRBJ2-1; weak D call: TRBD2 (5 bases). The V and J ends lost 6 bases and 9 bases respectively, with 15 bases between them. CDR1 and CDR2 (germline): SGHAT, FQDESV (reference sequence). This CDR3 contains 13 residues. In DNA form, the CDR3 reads TGTGCCAGCAGTCCTAGCTTCCCGGCTGAGCAGTTCTTC. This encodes CASSPSFPAEQFF. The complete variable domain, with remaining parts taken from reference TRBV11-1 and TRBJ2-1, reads EAEVAQSPRYKITEKSQAVAFWCDPISGHATLYWYRQILGQGPELLVQFQDESVVDDSQLPKDRFSAERLKGVDSTLKIQPAELGDSAMYLCASSPSFPAEQFFGPGTRLTVL.

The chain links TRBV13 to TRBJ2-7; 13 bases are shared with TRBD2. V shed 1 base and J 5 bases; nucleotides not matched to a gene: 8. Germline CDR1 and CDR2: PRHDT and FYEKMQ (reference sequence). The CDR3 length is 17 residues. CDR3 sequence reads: CASSLVGLAGVYHEQYF. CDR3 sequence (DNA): TGTGCCAGCAGCTTAGTTGGACTAGCGGGAGTGTACCACGAGCAGTACTTC. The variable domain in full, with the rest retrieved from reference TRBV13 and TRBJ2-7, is AAGVIQSPRHLIKEKRETATLKCYPIPRHDTVYWYQQGPGQDPQFLISFYEKMQSDKGSIPDRFSAQQFSDYHSELNMSSLELGDSALYFCASSLVGLAGVYHEQYFGPGTRLTVT.

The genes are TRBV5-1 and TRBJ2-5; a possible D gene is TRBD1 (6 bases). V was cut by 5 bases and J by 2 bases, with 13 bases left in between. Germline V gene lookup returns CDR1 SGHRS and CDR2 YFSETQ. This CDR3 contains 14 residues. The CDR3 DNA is TGCGCCAGCAGATCGTGGGACACACAAGAGACCCAGTACTTC. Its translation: CASRSWDTQETQYF.

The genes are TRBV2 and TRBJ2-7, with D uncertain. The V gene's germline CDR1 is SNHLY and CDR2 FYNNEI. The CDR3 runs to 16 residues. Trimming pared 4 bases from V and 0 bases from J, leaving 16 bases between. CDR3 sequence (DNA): TGTGCCAGCAGTGGAGTCAGTCATCAATCCTCCTACGAGCAGTACTTC. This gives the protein CASSGVSHQSSYEQYF. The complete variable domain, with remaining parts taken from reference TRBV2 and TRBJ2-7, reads EPEVTQTPSHQVTQMGQEVILRCVPISNHLYFYWYRQILGQKVEFLVSFYNNEISEKSEIFDDQFSVERPDGSNFTLKIRSTKLEDSAMYFCASSGVSHQSSYEQYFGPGTRLTVT.

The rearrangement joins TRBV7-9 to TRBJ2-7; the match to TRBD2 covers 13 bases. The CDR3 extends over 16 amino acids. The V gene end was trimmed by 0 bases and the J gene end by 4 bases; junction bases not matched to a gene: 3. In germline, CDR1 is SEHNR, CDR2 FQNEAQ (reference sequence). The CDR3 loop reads CASSLAGLAGKYEQYF. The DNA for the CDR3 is TGTGCCAGCAGCTTAGCGGGACTAGCGGGAAAGTACGAGCAGTACTTC.

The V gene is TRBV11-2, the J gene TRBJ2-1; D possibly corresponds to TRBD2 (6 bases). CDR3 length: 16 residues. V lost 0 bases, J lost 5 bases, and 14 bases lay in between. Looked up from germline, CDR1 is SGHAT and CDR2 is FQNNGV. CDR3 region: CASSLEFGGTHNEQFF. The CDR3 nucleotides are TGTGCCAGCAGCTTAGAATTTGGGGGGACCCACAATGAGCAGTTCTTC.

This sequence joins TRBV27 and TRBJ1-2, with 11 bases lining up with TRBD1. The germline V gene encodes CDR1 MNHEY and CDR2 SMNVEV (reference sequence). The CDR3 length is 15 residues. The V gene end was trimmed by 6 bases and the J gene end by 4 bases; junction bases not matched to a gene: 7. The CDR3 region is CASRSGTGGFYGYTF. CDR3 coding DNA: TGTGCCAGCAGGTCGGGGACAGGGGGTTTCTATGGCTACACCTTC.

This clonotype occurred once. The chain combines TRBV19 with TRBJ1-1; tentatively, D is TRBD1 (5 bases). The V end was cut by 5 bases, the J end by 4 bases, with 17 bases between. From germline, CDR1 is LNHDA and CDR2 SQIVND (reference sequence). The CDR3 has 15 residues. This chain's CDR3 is CASSFTTLGVTEAFF. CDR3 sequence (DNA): TGTGCCAGTAGTTTTACAACCTTGGGGGTCACTGAAGCTTTCTTT.

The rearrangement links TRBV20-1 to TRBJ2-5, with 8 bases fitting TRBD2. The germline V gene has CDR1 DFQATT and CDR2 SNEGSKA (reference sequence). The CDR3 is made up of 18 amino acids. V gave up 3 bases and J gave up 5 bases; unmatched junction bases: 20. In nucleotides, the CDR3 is TGCAGTGCTAGTATCGCGGGAGGCCCGAGGACAGCAGAGGAGACCCAGTACTTC. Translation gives CSASIAGGPRTAEETQYF.

The CDR3, as DNA: TGTGCCAGCAGCTCATCCGGGATGTCCTACGAGCAGTACTTC. It is translated as CASSSSGMSYEQYF. This chain uses TRBV7-9 with TRBJ2-7, with TRBD2 as a possible D gene (5 bases). Germline CDR1 reads SEHNR; CDR2 reads FQNEAQ (reference sequence). V lost 4 bases and J 1 base, leaving 11 bases between the germline ends. The CDR3 runs 14 residues.

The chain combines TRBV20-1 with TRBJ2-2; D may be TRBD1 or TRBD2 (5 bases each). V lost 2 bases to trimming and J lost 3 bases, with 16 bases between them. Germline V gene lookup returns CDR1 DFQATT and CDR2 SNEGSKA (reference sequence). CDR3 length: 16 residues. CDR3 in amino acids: CSARSTGRGDTGELFF. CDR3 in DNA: TGCAGTGCTAGAAGCACAGGCCGGGGCGACACCGGGGAGCTGTTTTTT.

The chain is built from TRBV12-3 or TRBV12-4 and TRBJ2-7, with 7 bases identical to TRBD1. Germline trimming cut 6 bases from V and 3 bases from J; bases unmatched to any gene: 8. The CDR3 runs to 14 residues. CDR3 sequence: CASSDRESGYEQYF. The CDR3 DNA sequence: TGTGCCAGCAGCGACAGGGAGTCGGGCTACGAGCAGTACTTC.

CDR3: CASSFTGGFKNIQYF. The CDR3, as DNA: TGTGCCAGCAGTTTCACAGGAGGATTCAAAAACATTCAGTACTTC. This sequence joins TRBV6-5 and TRBJ2-4, with D perhaps matching TRBD1 or TRBD2 (5 bases each). CDR1 and CDR2 from the germline V gene are MNHEY and SVGAGI. The length of the CDR3 is 15 residues. V was shortened by 4 bases and J by 3 bases, with 13 bases between the two germline ends.

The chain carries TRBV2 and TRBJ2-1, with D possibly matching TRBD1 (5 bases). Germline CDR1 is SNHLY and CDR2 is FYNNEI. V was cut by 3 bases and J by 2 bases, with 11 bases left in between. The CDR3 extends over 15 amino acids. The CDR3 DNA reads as TGTGCCAGCAGTGACACTTGGGGCCCCTACAATGAGCAGTTCTTC. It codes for CASSDTWGPYNEQFF.

CDR3 sequence (DNA): TGCAGCGTTGGACGGATGAACACTGAAGCTTTCTTT. Protein sequence: CSVGRMNTEAFF. This sequence joins TRBV29-1 and TRBJ1-1, with no clear D. The germline V and J ends were trimmed by 4 bases and 0 bases, with 6 bases remaining between them. This CDR3 spans 12 amino acids. The germline V gene has CDR1 SQVTM and CDR2 ANQGSEA.

CDR3 loop: CASSPTGEGQYF. DNA of the CDR3: TGTGCCAGCAGCCCCACAGGAGAGGGGCAGTACTTC. V usage is TRBV3-1 and J usage is TRBJ2-7; perhaps D is TRBD1 or TRBD2 (5 bases each). The CDR3 runs to 12 residues. The V gene lost 4 bases and the J gene lost 9 bases, with 13 bases spanning the gap. Looked up from germline, CDR1 is LGHDT and CDR2 is YNNKEL (reference sequence).

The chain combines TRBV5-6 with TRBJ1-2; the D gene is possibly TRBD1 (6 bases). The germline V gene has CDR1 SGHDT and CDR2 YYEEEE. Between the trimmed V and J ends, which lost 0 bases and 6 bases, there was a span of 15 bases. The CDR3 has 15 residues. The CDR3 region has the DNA TGTGCCAGCAGCTTGGCCACGGGGGCGGTGAATGGCTACACCTTC. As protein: CASSLATGAVNGYTF.

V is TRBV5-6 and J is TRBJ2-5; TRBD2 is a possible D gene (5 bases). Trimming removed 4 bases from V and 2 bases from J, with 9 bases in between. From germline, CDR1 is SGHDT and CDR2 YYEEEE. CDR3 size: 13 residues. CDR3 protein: CASSTSFQETQYF. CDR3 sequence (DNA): TGTGCCAGCAGCACTAGTTTTCAAGAGACCCAGTACTTC.

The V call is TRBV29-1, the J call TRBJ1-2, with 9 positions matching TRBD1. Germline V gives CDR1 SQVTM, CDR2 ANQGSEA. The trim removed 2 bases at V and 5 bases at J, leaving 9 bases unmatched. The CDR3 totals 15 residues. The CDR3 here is CSVESWGQGYYGYTF. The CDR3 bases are TGCAGCGTTGAATCTTGGGGACAGGGATATTATGGCTACACCTTC. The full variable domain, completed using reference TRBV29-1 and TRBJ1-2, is SAVISQKPSRDICQRGTSLTIQCQVDSQVTMMFWYRQQPGQSLTLIATANQGSEATYESGFVIDKFPISRPNLTFSTLTVSNMSPEDSSIYLCSVESWGQGYYGYTFGSGTRLTVV.

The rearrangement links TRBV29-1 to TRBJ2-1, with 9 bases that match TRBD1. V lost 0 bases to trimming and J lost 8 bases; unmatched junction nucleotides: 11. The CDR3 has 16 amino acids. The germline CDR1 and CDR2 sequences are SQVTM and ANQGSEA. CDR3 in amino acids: CSVEEGQGWTPYEQFF. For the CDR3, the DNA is TGCAGCGTTGAAGAGGGACAGGGTTGGACCCCCTATGAGCAGTTCTTC.

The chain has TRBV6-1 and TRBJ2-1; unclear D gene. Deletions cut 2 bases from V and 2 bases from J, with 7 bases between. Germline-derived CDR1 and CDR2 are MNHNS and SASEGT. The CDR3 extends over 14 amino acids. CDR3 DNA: TGTGCCAGCAGTGAACTAGTGCCCTACAATGAGCAGTTCTTC. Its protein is CASSELVPYNEQFF.

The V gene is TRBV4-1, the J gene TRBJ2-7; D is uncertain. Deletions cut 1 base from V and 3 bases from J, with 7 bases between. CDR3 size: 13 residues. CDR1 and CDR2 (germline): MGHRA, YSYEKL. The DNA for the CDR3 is TGCGCCAGCAGCCAAGTGTTTAGCTACGAGCAGTACTTC. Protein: CASSQVFSYEQYF.

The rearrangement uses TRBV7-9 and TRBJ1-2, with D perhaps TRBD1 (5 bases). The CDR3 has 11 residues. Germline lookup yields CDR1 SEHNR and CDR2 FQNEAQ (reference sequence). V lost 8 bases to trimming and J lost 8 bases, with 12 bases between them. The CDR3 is CASLAGSGYTF. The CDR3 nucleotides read TGTGCCAGCTTGGCAGGGAGCGGCTACACCTTC.

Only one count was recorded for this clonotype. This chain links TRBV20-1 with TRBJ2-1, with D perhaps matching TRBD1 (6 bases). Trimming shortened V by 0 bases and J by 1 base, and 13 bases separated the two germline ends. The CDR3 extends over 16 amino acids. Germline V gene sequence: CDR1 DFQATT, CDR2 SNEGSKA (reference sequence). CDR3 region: CSARDSRGYSYNEQFF. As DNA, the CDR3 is TGCAGTGCTAGAGATTCCAGGGGCTATTCCTACAATGAGCAGTTCTTC.

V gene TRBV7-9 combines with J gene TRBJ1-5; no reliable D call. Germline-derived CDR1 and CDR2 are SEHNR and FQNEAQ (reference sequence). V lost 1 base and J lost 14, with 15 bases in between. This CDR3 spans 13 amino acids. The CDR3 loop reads CASSLELSGTKHF. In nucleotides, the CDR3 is TGTGCCAGCAGCTTAGAGTTATCGGGAACTAAGCATTTT.

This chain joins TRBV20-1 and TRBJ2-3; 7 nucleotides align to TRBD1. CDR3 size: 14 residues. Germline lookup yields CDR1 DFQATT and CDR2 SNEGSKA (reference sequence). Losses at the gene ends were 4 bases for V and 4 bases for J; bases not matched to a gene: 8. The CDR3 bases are TGCAGTGCTAAGCGGACAGGTTTCCCAGATACGCAGTATTTT. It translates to CSAKRTGFPDTQYF.

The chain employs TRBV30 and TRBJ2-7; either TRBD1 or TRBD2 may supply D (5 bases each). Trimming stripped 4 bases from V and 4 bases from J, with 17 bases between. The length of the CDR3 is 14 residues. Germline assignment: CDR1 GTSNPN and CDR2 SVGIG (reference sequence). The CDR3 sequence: CAWTPGRLSYEQYF. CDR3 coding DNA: TGTGCCTGGACCCCGGGACGTCTTTCATACGAGCAGTACTTC.

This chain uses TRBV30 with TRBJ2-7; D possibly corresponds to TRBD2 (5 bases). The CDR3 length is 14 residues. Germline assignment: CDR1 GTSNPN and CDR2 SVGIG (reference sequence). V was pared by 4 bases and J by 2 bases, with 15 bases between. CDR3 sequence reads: CAWTLGVSAYEQYF. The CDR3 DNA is TGTGCCTGGACTCTCGGGGTTTCAGCCTACGAGCAGTACTTC.